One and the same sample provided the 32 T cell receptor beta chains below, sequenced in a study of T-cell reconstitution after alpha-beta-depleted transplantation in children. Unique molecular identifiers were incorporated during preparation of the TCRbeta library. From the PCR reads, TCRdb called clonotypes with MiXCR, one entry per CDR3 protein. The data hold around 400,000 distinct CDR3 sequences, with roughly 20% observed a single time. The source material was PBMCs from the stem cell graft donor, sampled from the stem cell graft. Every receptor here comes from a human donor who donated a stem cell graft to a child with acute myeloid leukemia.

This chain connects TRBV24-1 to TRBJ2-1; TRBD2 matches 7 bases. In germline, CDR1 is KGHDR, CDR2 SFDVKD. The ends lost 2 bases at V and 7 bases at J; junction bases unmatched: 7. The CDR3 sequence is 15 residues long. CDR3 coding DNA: TGTGCCACCAGTGATTCCCTGGGGGGGGTTAATGAGCAGTTCTTC. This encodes CATSDSLGGVNEQFF.

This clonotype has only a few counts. CDR3 nucleotides: TGTGCCAGCAGTTTCCGACCTAGCGGGAGCTACAATGAGCAGTTCTTC. It encodes CASSFRPSGSYNEQFF. The chain recombines TRBV6-2 or TRBV6-3 with TRBJ2-1, with 10 bases lining up with TRBD2. V shed 4 bases, J shed 3 bases, and the junction held 6 bases outside the gene matches. The germline CDR1 and CDR2 sequences are MNHEY and SVGEGT. The CDR3 has 16 residues.

CDR3 sequence (DNA): TGCGCCAGCAGCTTGTGGGTTTGGGCAGGGGAGAACAATGAGCAGTTCTTC. It translates to CASSLWVWAGENNEQFF. This chain links TRBV5-1 with TRBJ2-1; D is perhaps TRBD1 (6 bases). Deletions cut 1 base from V and 5 bases from J, with 19 bases between. This CDR3 region has 17 residues. Looked up from germline, CDR1 is SGHRS and CDR2 is YFSETQ.

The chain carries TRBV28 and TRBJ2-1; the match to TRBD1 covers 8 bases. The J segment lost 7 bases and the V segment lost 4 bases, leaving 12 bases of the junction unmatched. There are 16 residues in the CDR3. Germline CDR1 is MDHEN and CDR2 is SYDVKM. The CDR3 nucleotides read TGTGCCAGCAGTTCTGAGGACAGGGTTGGAGGGAATGAGCAGTTCTTC. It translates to CASSSEDRVGGNEQFF.

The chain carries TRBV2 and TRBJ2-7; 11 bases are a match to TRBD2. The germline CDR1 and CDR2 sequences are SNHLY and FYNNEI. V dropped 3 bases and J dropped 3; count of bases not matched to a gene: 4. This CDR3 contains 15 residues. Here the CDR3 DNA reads TGTGCCAGCAGTGACCTACTAGCGGGAGACTACGAGCAGTACTTC. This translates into CASSDLLAGDYEQYF.

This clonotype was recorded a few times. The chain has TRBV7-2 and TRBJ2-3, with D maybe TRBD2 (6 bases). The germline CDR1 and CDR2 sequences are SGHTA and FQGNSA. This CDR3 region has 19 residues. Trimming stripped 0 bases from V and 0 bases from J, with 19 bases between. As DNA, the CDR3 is TGTGCCAGCAGCTTAGCAGGTCGGGTCGGGAGCTCTAGCACAGATACGCAGTATTTT. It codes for CASSLAGRVGSSSTDTQYF.

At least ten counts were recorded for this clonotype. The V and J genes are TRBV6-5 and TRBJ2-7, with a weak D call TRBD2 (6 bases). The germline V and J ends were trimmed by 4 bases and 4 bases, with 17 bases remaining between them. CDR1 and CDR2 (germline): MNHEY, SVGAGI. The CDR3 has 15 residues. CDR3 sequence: CASSSVTGDFYEQYF. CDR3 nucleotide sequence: TGTGCCAGCAGTTCAGTCACGGGGGACTTTTACGAGCAGTACTTC.

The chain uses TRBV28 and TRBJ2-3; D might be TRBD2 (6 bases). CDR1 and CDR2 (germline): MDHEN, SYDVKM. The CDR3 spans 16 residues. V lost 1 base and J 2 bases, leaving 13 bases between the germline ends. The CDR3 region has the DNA TGTGCCAGCAGTTTATTGGGCGGGGACTTCACAGATACGCAGTATTTT. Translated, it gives CASSLLGGDFTDTQYF.

In nucleotides, the CDR3 is TGCAGCGTATGGGACATCTACAATGAGCAGTTCTTC. Translating it yields CSVWDIYNEQFF. The chain links TRBV29-1 to TRBJ2-1, with a tentative D call TRBD1 (6 bases). The V and J ends lost 6 bases and 3 bases respectively, with 9 bases between them. Germline V gene data show CDR1 as SQVTM and CDR2 as ANQGSEA. The CDR3 has 12 residues.

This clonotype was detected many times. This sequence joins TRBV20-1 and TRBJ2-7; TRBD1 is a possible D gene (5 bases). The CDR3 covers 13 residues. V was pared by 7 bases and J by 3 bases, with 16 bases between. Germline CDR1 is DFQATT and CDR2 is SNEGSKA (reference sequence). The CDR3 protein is CSGSAGLGYEQYF. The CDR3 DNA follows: TGCAGTGGGTCAGCAGGGCTTGGCTACGAGCAGTACTTC.

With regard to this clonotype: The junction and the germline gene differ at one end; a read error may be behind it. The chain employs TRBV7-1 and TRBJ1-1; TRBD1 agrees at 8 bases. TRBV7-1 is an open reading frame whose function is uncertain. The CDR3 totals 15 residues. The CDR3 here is CACSSLQGGDTEAFF. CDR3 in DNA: TGTGCCTGCAGCTCGCTACAGGGGGGGGACACTGAAGCTTTCTTT.

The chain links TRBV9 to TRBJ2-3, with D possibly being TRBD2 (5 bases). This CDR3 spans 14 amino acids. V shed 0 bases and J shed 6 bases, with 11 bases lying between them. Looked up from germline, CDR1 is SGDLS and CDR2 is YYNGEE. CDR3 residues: CASSVAGVYDTQYF. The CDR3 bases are TGTGCCAGCAGCGTAGCCGGGGTGTACGATACGCAGTATTTT.

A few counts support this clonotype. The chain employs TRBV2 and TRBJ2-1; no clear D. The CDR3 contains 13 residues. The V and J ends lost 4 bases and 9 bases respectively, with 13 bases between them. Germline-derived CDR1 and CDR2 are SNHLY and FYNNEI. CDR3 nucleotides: TGTGCCAGCAGTGTGGATTTTGGGGTTGAGCAGTTCTTC. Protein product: CASSVDFGVEQFF.

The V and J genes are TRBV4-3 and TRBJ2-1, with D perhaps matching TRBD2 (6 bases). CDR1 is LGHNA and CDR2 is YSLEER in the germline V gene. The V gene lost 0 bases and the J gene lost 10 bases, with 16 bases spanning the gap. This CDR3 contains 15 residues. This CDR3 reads CASSQEFLAPLEQFF. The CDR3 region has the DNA TGCGCCAGCAGCCAAGAATTCCTAGCGCCCCTAGAGCAGTTCTTC.

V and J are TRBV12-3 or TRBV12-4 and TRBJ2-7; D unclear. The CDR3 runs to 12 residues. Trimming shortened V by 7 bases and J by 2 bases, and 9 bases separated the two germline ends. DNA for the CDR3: TGTGCCAGCATTGGCCTAACCTACGAGCAGTACTTC. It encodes CASIGLTYEQYF.

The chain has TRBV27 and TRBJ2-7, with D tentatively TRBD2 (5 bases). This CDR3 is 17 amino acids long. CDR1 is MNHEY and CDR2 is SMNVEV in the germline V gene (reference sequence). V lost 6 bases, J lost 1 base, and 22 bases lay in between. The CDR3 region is CASRTKTKPGFSYEQYF. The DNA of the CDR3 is TGTGCCAGCAGAACTAAGACAAAACCGGGGTTTTCCTACGAGCAGTACTTC.

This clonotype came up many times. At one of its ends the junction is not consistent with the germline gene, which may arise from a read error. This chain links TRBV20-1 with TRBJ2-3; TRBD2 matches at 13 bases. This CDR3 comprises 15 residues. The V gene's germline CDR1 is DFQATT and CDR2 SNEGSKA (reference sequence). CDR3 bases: TGCAGTGCGAGAGGACTAGCGGGAGACCCAGATACGCAGTATTTT. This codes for CSARGLAGDPDTQYF.

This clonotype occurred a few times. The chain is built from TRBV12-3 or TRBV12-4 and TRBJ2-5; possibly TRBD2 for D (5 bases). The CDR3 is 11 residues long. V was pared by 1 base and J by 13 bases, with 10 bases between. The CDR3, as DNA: TGTGCCAGCAGTTTAGGCGGGCCCCCGTACTTC. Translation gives CASSLGGPPYF.

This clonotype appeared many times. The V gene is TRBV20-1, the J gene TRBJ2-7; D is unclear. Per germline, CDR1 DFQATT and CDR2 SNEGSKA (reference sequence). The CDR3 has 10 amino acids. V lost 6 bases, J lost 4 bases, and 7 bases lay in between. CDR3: CSANGYEQYF. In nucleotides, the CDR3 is TGCAGTGCCAACGGGTACGAGCAGTACTTC.

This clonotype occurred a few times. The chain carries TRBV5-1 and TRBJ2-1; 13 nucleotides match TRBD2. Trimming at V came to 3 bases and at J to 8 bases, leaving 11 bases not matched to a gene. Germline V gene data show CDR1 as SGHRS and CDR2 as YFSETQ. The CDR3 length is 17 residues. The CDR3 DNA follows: TGCGCCAGCAGCTCGGAACTAGCGGGAGGGCCCGTAGATGAGCAGTTCTTC. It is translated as CASSSELAGGPVDEQFF.

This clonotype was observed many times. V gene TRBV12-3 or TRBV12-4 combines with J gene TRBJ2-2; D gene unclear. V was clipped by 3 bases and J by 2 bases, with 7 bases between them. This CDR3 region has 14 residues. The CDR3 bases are TGTGCCAGCAGTTTGCGGCGCAACACCGGGGAGCTGTTTTTT. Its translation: CASSLRRNTGELFF.

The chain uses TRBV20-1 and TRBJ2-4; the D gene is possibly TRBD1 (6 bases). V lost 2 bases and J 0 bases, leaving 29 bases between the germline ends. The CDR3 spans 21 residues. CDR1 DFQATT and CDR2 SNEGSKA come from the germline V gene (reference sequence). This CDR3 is CSARFTRVAGDGFLAKNIQYF. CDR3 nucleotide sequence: TGCAGTGCTAGATTCACCCGGGTAGCAGGGGACGGCTTCCTAGCCAAAAACATTCAGTACTTC.

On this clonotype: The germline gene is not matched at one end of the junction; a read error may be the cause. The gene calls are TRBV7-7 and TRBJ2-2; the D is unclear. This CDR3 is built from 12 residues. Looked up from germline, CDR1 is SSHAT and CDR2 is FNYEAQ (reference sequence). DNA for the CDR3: TGTGCTAGCAGTCCGAAGTCCGGGGAGCTGTTTTTT. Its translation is CASSPKSGELFF.

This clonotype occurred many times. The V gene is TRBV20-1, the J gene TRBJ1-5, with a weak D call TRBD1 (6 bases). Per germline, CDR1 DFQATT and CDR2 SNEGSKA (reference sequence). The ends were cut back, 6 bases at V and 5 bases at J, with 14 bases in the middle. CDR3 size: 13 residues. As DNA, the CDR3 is TGCAGTGCGGGGGGGCGGGGATATCAGCCCCAGCATTTT. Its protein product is CSAGGRGYQPQHF.

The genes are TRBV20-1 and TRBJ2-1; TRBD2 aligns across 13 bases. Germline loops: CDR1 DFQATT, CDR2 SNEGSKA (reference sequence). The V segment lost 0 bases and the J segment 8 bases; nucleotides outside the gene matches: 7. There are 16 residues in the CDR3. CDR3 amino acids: CSARDGGLAGWDEQFF. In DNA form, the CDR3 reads TGCAGTGCTAGAGATGGGGGACTAGCGGGATGGGATGAGCAGTTCTTC.

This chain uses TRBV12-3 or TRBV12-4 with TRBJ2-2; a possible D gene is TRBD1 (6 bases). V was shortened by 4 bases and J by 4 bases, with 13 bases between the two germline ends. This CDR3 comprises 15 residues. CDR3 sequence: CASSSQGLLTGELFF. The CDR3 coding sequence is TGTGCCAGCAGTTCCCAGGGGCTACTCACCGGGGAGCTGTTTTTT.

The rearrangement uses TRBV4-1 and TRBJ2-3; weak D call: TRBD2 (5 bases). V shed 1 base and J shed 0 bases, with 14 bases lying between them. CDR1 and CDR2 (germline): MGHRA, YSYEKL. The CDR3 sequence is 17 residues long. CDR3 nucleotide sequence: TGCGCCAGCAGCCAAGCTGGGAGTAGTGGAAGCACAGATACGCAGTATTTT. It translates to CASSQAGSSGSTDTQYF.

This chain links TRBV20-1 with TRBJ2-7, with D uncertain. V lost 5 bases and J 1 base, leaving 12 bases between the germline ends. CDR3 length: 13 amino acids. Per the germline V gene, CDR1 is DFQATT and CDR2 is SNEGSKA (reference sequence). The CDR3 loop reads CSAHRGVSYEQYF. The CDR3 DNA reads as TGCAGTGCTCATAGAGGTGTGTCCTACGAGCAGTACTTC.

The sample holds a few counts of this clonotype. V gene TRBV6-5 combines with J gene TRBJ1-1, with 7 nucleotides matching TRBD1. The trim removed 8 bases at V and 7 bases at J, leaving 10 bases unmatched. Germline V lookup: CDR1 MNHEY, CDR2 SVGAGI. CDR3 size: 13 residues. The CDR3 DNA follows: TGTGCCAGCCTTCGAAACAGGGGACGTGAAGCTTTCTTT. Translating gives CASLRNRGREAFF.

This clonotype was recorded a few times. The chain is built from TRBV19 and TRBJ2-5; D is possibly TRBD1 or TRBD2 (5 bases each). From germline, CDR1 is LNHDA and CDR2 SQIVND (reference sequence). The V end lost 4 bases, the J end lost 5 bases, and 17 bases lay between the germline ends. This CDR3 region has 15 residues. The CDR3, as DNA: TGTGCCAGTAGTACCGATAGCAACAGGAGGGAGACCCAGTACTTC. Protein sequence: CASSTDSNRRETQYF.

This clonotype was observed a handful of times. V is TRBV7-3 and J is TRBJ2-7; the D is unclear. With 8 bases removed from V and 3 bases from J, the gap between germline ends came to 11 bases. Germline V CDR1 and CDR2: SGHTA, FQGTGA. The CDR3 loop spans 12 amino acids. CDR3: CASQGQFYEQYF. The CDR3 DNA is TGTGCCAGCCAAGGGCAGTTCTACGAGCAGTACTTC.

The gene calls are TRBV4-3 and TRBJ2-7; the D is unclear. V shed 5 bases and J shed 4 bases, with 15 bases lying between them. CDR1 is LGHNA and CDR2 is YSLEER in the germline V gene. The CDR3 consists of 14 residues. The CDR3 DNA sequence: TGCGCCAGCAGCTACGGAAAGGGCGAGTACGAGCAGTACTTC. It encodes CASSYGKGEYEQYF.